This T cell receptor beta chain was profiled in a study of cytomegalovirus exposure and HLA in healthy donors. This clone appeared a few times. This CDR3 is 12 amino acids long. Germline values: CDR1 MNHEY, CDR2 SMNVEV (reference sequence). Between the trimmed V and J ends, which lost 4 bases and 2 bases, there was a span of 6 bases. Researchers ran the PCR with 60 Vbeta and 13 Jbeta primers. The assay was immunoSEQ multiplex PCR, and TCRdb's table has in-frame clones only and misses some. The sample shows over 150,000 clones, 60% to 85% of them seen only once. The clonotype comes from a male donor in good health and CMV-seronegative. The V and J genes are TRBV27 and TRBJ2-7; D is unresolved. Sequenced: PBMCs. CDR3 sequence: CASSSLTYEQYF. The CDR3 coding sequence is TGTGCCAGCAGTTCACTCACCTACGAGCAGTACTTC.